The clone carrying this TCR beta chain was seen at least ten times. Antigen specificity is unknown. The germline V and J ends were trimmed by 1 base and 4 bases, with 1 base remaining between them. The CDR3 is 12 residues long. This record belongs to a study of blood T cells in healthy people across ages. Findings and caveats of the study: The fall in TCR beta diversity per million T cells was roughly linear with age.

Through a sample-barcoded 5' primer and a J-beta primer mix, a second PCR was run for about 6 to 12 cycles. A single record per CDR3 protein comes from TCRdb applying MiXCR to the 5' RACE reads. The table lists 850,000 to 1,100,000 distinct CDR3 sequences, about two fifths of them singletons. This TCR derives from a man younger than 35 in good health. The chain has TRBV12-3 or TRBV12-4 and TRBJ2-2; D not resolved. Sequenced input: blood. The CDR3: CASSLGTGELFF. The CDR3 DNA reads TGTGCCAGCAGTTTAGGCACCGGGGAGCTGTTTTTT.